This is a list of T cell receptor beta chains from one sample in a study of blood T cell repertoires in COVID-19. Generated by immunoSEQ multiplex PCR, the TCRdb table keeps only in-frame clones and is missing some. The sample lists more than 250,000 clones, 65% to 90% occurring once. Sequenced: peripheral blood. Every receptor here comes from a man between 45 and 60 years old with active or convalescent COVID-19. The CDR3 runs from the conserved cysteine through the conserved F or W. D genes are given only for firm matches. A row's size may be missing; if present it is once, few, many or a size class.

D	length	J	size	V	CDR3	DNA
.	15	TRBJ1-2	.	TRBV4-1	CASSQVRVEDYGYTF	TGCGCCAGCAGCCAAGTGAGGGTTGAGGACTATGGCTACACCTTC
TRBD1	13	TRBJ1-2	few	TRBV3-1/TRBV3-2	CASYAGQGGGYTF	TGTGCCAGCTACGCGGGACAGGGAGGAGGCTACACCTTC
.	14	TRBJ1-2	few	TRBV7-2	CASSTTGPPYGYTF	TGTGCCAGCAGTACTACAGGACCACCCTATGGCTACACCTTC
.	14	TRBJ1-1	.	TRBV19	CASSIPGLNTEAFF	TGTGCCAGTAGTATACCAGGTCTGAACACTGAAGCTTTCTTT
TRBD1	14	TRBJ1-1	.	TRBV7-9	CASSLGQGRTEAFF	TGTGCCAGCAGCCTAGGACAGGGGCGGACTGAAGCTTTCTTT
.	15	TRBJ2-3	.	TRBV3-1/TRBV3-2	CASSPAGLGTDTQYF	TGTGCCAGCAGCCCCGCGGGATTGGGCACAGATACGCAGTATTTT
.	15	TRBJ1-1	.	TRBV19	CASSSTALGVSEAFF	TGTGCCAGTAGTTCAACGGCTTTAGGGGTGTCTGAAGCTTTCTTT
TRBD1	14	TRBJ2-4	.	TRBV5-1	CASSLETGGSIQYF	TGCGCCAGCAGCTTGGAAACAGGGGGCAGCATTCAGTACTTC
TRBD2	14	TRBJ2-1	.	TRBV18	CASSPWEGLHEQFF	TGTGCCAGCTCACCATGGGAGGGATTGCATGAGCAGTTCTTC
TRBD1	13	TRBJ1-6	.	TRBV30	CAWVTGGYSPLHF	TGTGCCTGGGTTACAGGGGGCTATTCACCCCTCCACTTT
TRBD1	14	TRBJ1-1	.	TRBV7-9	CASSSGGGRDEAFF	TGTGCCAGCAGCTCAGGAGGGGGCCGGGACGAAGCTTTCTTT
TRBD2	13	TRBJ2-1	.	TRBV3-1/TRBV3-2	CASSRTNSGEQFF	TGTGCCAGCAGCCGGACGAATAGCGGGGAGCAGTTCTTC
TRBD1	17	TRBJ1-5	.	TRBV30	CAWSPGTGGSYNQPQHF	TGTGCCTGGAGTCCCGGGACAGGGGGGTCTTACAATCAGCCCCAGCATTTT
TRBD1	15	TRBJ1-4	.	TRBV25-1	CASSDLGTGDEKLFF	TGTGCCAGCAGTGACTTAGGGACAGGGGATGAAAAACTGTTTTTT
.	15	TRBJ1-3	.	TRBV6-1	CASSEAGGSGNTIYF	TGTGCCAGCAGTGAAGCCGGGGGCTCTGGAAACACCATATATTTT
.	15	TRBJ2-3	.	TRBV5-1	CASSPRQEAIDTQYF	TGCGCCAGCAGCCCGAGACAGGAAGCGATAGATACGCAGTATTTT
TRBD2	14	TRBJ2-3	.	TRBV4-1	CASSQGGGTDTQYF	TGCGCCAGCAGCCAAGGGGGGGGTACAGATACGCAGTATTTT
.	13	TRBJ2-7	.	TRBV10-2	CASSQTETYEQYF	TGCGCCAGCAGCCAGACAGAAACCTACGAGCAGTACTTC
.	15	TRBJ1-1	.	TRBV18	CASSPRSRGNTEAFF	TGTGCCAGCTCACCACGTTCCAGGGGGAACACTGAAGCTTTCTTT
TRBD2	15	TRBJ2-7	.	TRBV4-1	CASSQDPGGTYEQYF	TGCGCCAGCAGCCAAGATCCGGGAGGAACCTACGAGCAGTACTTC
TRBD2	13	TRBJ2-1	.	TRBV6-5	CASRGQTGGSEFF	TGTGCCAGCAGGGGGCAGACGGGAGGTAGCGAGTTCTTC
TRBD2	16	TRBJ2-2	.	TRBV7-9	CASSSGTSGNTGELFF	TGTGCCAGCAGCTCAGGGACTAGCGGGAACACCGGGGAGCTGTTTTTT
TRBD1	13	TRBJ1-1	.	TRBV10-1	CASRGQGLAEAFF	TGCGCCAGCAGGGGACAGGGTCTTGCCGAAGCTTTCTTT
TRBD1	14	TRBJ2-7	.	TRBV11-2	CASSPEGQAYEQYF	TGTGCCAGCAGCCCGGAGGGACAGGCCTACGAGCAGTACTTC
.	13	TRBJ2-7	once	TRBV3-1/TRBV3-2	CASSQGLFYEQYF	TGTGCCAGCAGCCAGGGGCTCTTCTACGAGCAGTACTTC
TRBD1	13	TRBJ1-2	.	TRBV28	CASSRTGGTGYTF	TGTGCCAGCAGTCGGACAGGGGGCACGGGCTACACCTTC
TRBD1	14	TRBJ2-3	.	TRBV10-3	CAISTGTGADTQYF	TGTGCCATCAGCACCGGGACAGGGGCAGATACGCAGTATTTT
.	15	TRBJ2-5	.	TRBV2	CASKEYDRPVETQYF	TGTGCCAGCAAGGAGTACGACAGGCCCGTGGAGACCCAGTACTTC
TRBD2	16	TRBJ2-1	.	TRBV5-6	CASSLDKTSAYNEQFF	TGTGCCAGCAGCTTGGATAAGACTAGCGCGTACAATGAGCAGTTCTTC
.	14	TRBJ2-5	once	TRBV3-1/TRBV3-2	CASSLRGGKETQYF	TGTGCCAGCAGCCTCCGAGGCGGGAAGGAGACCCAGTACTTC
TRBD1	15	TRBJ1-1	.	TRBV3-1/TRBV3-2	CASSRPGTGPTEAFF	TGTGCCAGCAGCCGGCCCGGGACAGGGCCCACTGAAGCTTTCTTT
.	10	TRBJ2-7	.	TRBV28	CASRSHEQYF	TGTGCCAGCAGATCTCACGAGCAGTACTTC
.	15	TRBJ1-3	once	TRBV28	CASSPQGLGGNTIYF	TGTGCCAGCAGTCCACAGGGACTAGGTGGAAACACCATATATTTT
TRBD2	17	TRBJ2-3	.	TRBV27	CASSPRTSGTSTDTQYF	TGTGCCAGCAGTCCAAGGACTAGCGGGACTAGCACAGATACGCAGTATTTT
.	15	TRBJ1-1	.	TRBV15	CATSRDRQGNTEAFF	TGTGCCACCAGCAGAGATCGGCAGGGGAACACTGAAGCTTTCTTT
.	15	TRBJ2-2	.	TRBV5-1	CASSPDLTGAGELFF	TGCGCCAGCAGCCCGGACCTGACAGGAGCCGGGGAGCTGTTTTTT
TRBD1	14	TRBJ1-1	.	TRBV19	CASKFRGPNTEAFF	TGTGCCAGTAAATTCAGGGGGCCGAACACTGAAGCTTTCTTT
TRBD2	14	TRBJ2-4	.	TRBV7-2	CASSFSGSRDIQYF	TGTGCCAGCAGCTTTAGCGGGAGTCGGGACATTCAGTACTTC
TRBD2	17	TRBJ2-2	.	TRBV14	CASSLLTSGRITGELFF	TGTGCCAGCAGCCTGTTGACTAGCGGGAGAATCACCGGGGAGCTGTTTTTT
.	14	TRBJ1-1	.	TRBV6-5	CASTLGRGVAEAFF	TGTGCCAGCACCCTCGGCCGGGGAGTCGCTGAAGCTTTCTTT
.	16	TRBJ1-6	few	TRBV19	CASSGTPSSYNSPLHF	TGTGCCAGTAGTGGGACACCGAGCTCCTATAATTCACCCCTCCACTTT
TRBD1	14	TRBJ1-6	.	TRBV13	CASSSGQVNSPLHF	TGTGCCAGCAGCTCGGGACAGGTTAATTCACCCCTCCACTTT
TRBD1	10	TRBJ1-5	.	TRBV19	CASKRQGQHF	TGTGCCAGTAAGAGACAGGGCCAGCATTTT